The 7 T cell receptor beta chains listed next were all sequenced from one sample in a study of OX40 agonist ivuxolimab in advanced cancers. Method: immunoSEQ multiplex PCR; TCRdb's copy keeps in-frame clones and lacks some. The sample has around 88,000 clones; about 90% are singletons. The sequencing used CD4+ or CD8+ T cells sorted from blood, collected in a trial of the OX40 agonist ivuxolimab. These receptors originate from an adult with an advanced solid tumor such as melanoma, head and neck, liver or kidney cancer.

The chain is built from TRBV2 and TRBJ1-2, with 7 bases that match TRBD1. V shed 7 bases and J 7 bases; nucleotides not matched to a gene: 15. CDR3 length: 15 amino acids. Germline-derived CDR1 and CDR2 are SNHLY and FYNNEI. CDR3 loop: CASTARDRVGGGYTF. The CDR3 nucleotides are TGTGCCAGCACCGCCCGGGACAGAGTCGGAGGTGGCTACACCTTC.

V usage is TRBV5-6 and J usage is TRBJ1-4; TRBD1 agrees at 8 bases. The ends lost 7 bases at V and 8 bases at J; junction bases unmatched: 16. Germline CDR1 reads SGHDT; CDR2 reads YYEEEE. The CDR3 length is 16 residues. The CDR3 DNA reads TGTGCCAGCTTTGATCAGGGGGCGAGTGATCGGGAAAAACTGTTTTTT. Its protein product is CASFDQGASDREKLFF. Together with reference TRBV5-6 and TRBJ1-4, the CDR3 gives the full variable domain: DAGVTQSPTHLIKTRGQQVTLRCSPKSGHDTVSWYQQALGQGPQFIFQYYEEEERQRGNFPDRFSGHQFPNYSSELNVNALLLGDSALYLCASFDQGASDREKLFFGSGTQLSVL.

The V call is TRBV30, the J call TRBJ2-7, with D possibly matching TRBD1 (6 bases). The V gene lost 2 bases and the J gene lost 5 bases, with 13 bases spanning the gap. CDR1 GTSNPN and CDR2 SVGIG come from the germline V gene (reference sequence). There are 13 residues in the CDR3. The CDR3 spells CAWSPQGVHEQYF. DNA for the CDR3: TGTGCCTGGAGTCCACAGGGTGTCCACGAGCAGTACTTC.

J is TRBJ2-2 and V is TRBV6-5, with a weak D call TRBD1 (6 bases). Germline V gene sequence: CDR1 MNHEY, CDR2 SVGAGI. This CDR3 has 14 amino acids. Between the trimmed V and J ends, which lost 8 bases and 2 bases, there was a span of 12 bases. The CDR3 loop reads CASRRTVNTGELFF. The CDR3 coding sequence is TGTGCCAGCCGACGGACAGTAAACACCGGGGAGCTGTTTTTT.

V and J are TRBV11-2 and TRBJ2-4; D gene ambiguous. Trimming removed 1 base from V and 2 bases from J, with 6 bases in between. The CDR3 is made up of 14 amino acids. The V gene's germline CDR1 is SGHAT and CDR2 FQNNGV. CDR3 in DNA: TGTGCCAGCAGCTTAGGGGTAACCAAAAACATTCAGTACTTC. Its protein product is CASSLGVTKNIQYF.

The rearrangement uses TRBV5-6 and TRBJ2-5; TRBD1 might be the D (6 bases). The CDR3 runs 17 residues. The germline gives CDR1 SGHDT, CDR2 YYEEEE. Deletions cut 4 bases from V and 3 bases from J, with 22 bases between. CDR3 DNA sequence: TGTGCCAGCAGCCGCTTGGGGGCCTACGAGGGAAAAGAGACCCAGTACTTC. Translating it yields CASSRLGAYEGKETQYF. The entire variable domain, with the rest obtained from reference TRBV5-6 and TRBJ2-5, is as follows: DAGVTQSPTHLIKTRGQQVTLRCSPKSGHDTVSWYQQALGQGPQFIFQYYEEEERQRGNFPDRFSGHQFPNYSSELNVNALLLGDSALYLCASSRLGAYEGKETQYFGPGTRLLVL.

This chain uses TRBV15 with TRBJ2-7; 9 positions match TRBD2. This CDR3 comprises 18 residues. V was pared by 0 bases and J by 3 bases, with 12 bases of the junction left unmatched. Germline CDR1 reads LNHNV; CDR2 reads YYDKDF (reference sequence). The CDR3 here is CATSRDSWRGGAFYEQYF. The CDR3 DNA reads TGTGCCACCAGCAGAGATAGTTGGCGGGGGGGGGCATTCTACGAGCAGTACTTC.